The text below deals with one T cell receptor beta chain. The source of the sample is a study of early stage breast cancer tumors. Sequenced by immunoSEQ multiplex PCR; TCRdb stores in-frame clones only, minus some. The repertoire includes tens of thousands of clones, over 60% of them detected once, and approximately 3% sits in the top ten. The clonotype originates from a person in their thirties with breast cancer. The sample comprised blood.

CDR3 DNA: TGCAGCGCAGTCCGGACAGGGGGCTACAATGAGCAGTTCTTC. Translated, it gives CSAVRTGGYNEQFF. The chain uses TRBV29-1 and TRBJ2-1; 10 bases match TRBD1. V shed 7 bases and J 3 bases; nucleotides not matched to a gene: 6. The germline gives CDR1 SQVTM, CDR2 ANQGSEA. This CDR3 is built from 14 residues.